The 30 T cell receptor beta chains presented below share a single source sample, sequenced in a study of early T cells in non-severe SARS-CoV-2 infection. MiXCR, applied by TCRdb to the 5' RACE reads, yields one record per CDR3 protein. In the table there are tens of thousands of distinct CDR3 sequences, around 15% of which are singletons. The sequencing sample was made of whole blood. The receptor source for this set is an adult who was a healthcare worker with PCR-confirmed SARS-CoV-2 infection or an uninfected control (not recorded which).

This clonotype was picked up many times. The chain recombines TRBV14 with TRBJ1-2; possibly TRBD1 for D (5 bases). The CDR3 loop spans 14 amino acids. Germline CDR1 SGHDN, CDR2 FVKESK. V was cut by 6 bases and J by 4 bases, with 15 bases left in between. The CDR3 coding sequence is TGTGCCAGCAGTTCTCGGGGCGACGTCTATGGCTACACCTTC. It translates to CASSSRGDVYGYTF.

This clonotype appeared a few times. The chain links TRBV29-1 to TRBJ2-5; 10 positions match TRBD1. Looked up from germline, CDR1 is SQVTM and CDR2 is ANQGSEA. The V segment lost 7 bases and the J segment 5 bases; nucleotides outside the gene matches: 13. CDR3 length: 15 residues. Here the CDR3 reads CSASHGTGVRETQYF. The CDR3 bases are TGCAGCGCCTCCCATGGGACAGGGGTACGCGAGACCCAGTACTTC.

This chain links TRBV29-1 with TRBJ2-3, with D perhaps TRBD2 (6 bases). The CDR3 is made up of 15 amino acids. Trimming took 5 bases from V and 8 from J, leaving 23 bases between them. CDR1 and CDR2 (germline): SQVTM, ANQGSEA. The CDR3 sequence is CSVLGGMSSLGTQYF. The CDR3, as DNA: TGCAGCGTTCTAGGAGGGATGTCTAGCCTAGGTACGCAGTATTTT.

The chain combines TRBV7-3 with TRBJ1-3, with TRBD1 identical over 10 bases. The germline V gene encodes CDR1 SGHTA and CDR2 FQGTGA. V was clipped by 4 bases and J by 6 bases; unmatched bases: 6. The CDR3 is made up of 15 amino acids. The CDR3 loop is CASSSRQGAENTIYF. In DNA form, the CDR3 reads TGTGCCAGCAGCTCCAGACAGGGGGCAGAAAACACCATATATTTT.

The chain joins TRBV28 to TRBJ1-5, with TRBD1 as a possible D gene (5 bases). The length of the CDR3 is 13 residues. The ends were cut back, 6 bases at V and 6 bases at J, with 12 bases in the middle. The germline gives CDR1 MDHEN, CDR2 SYDVKM. CDR3: CASSWGGGQPQHF. The CDR3 nucleotides are TGTGCCAGCAGCTGGGGGGGTGGTCAGCCCCAGCATTTT. The full variable domain, its missing parts supplied by reference TRBV28 and TRBJ1-5, is DVKVTQSSRYLVKRTGEKVFLECVQDMDHENMFWYRQDPGLGLRLIYFSYDVKMKEKGDIPEGYSVSREKKERFSLILESASTNQTSMYLCASSWGGGQPQHFGDGTRLSIL.

This clonotype was detected a few times. The chain carries TRBV5-1 and TRBJ2-3; 12 nucleotides match TRBD2. CDR1 is SGHRS, CDR2 YFSETQ, per germline. The CDR3 loop spans 16 amino acids. V trimming: 0 bases; J trimming: 9 bases; junction bases outside the gene matches: 8. The CDR3, as DNA: TGCGCCAGCAGCTTGGGGACTAGCGGGATCCGTCTGACGCAGTATTTT. Its translation is CASSLGTSGIRLTQYF.

This clonotype came up many times. The rearrangement links TRBV7-2 to TRBJ1-2; D uncertain. Germline CDR1 and CDR2: SGHTA and FQGNSA. V was trimmed by 5 bases and J by 2 bases, leaving 15 bases between them. The length of the CDR3 is 15 residues. CDR3: CASSPSTGSNYGYTF. The DNA of the CDR3 is TGTGCCAGCAGCCCGAGTACTGGGTCCAACTATGGCTACACCTTC.

This clonotype was counted a few times. The genes are TRBV20-1 and TRBJ2-2, with TRBD1 matching over 7 bases. The CDR3 has 14 residues. J was trimmed by 3 bases and V by 7 bases; bases with no gene match: 8. Germline V gene lookup returns CDR1 DFQATT and CDR2 SNEGSKA (reference sequence). CDR3: CSVPTGPDTGELFF. The CDR3 DNA reads TGCAGTGTTCCGACAGGGCCAGACACCGGGGAGCTGTTTTTT.

Only a few counts were recorded for this clonotype. This chain connects TRBV30 to TRBJ1-1; D gene ambiguous. Germline V lookup: CDR1 GTSNPN, CDR2 SVGIG (reference sequence). This CDR3 has 13 residues. V lost 3 bases, J lost 1 base, and 9 bases lay in between. The CDR3 loop reads CAWRETENTEAFF. The CDR3 DNA reads TGTGCCTGGAGGGAAACAGAGAACACTGAAGCTTTCTTT. The complete variable domain, with remaining parts taken from reference TRBV30 and TRBJ1-1, reads SQTIHQWPATLVQPVGSPLSLECTVEGTSNPNLYWYRQAAGRGLQLLFYSVGIGQISSEVPQNLSASRPQDRQFILSSKKLLLSDSGFYLCAWRETENTEAFFGQGTRLTVV.

This chain links TRBV11-2 with TRBJ1-1; 11 nucleotides align to TRBD1. The CDR3 loop spans 16 amino acids. J gave up 4 bases and V 5 bases, and 9 bases lay outside the gene matches. Germline V CDR1 and CDR2: SGHAT, FQNNGV. CDR3 DNA: TGTGCCAGCAGCAGAGGACAGGGGGCGCGGGGCACTGAAGCTTTCTTT. It codes for CASSRGQGARGTEAFF.

The CDR3 reads CASSWGQGAYEQYF. The CDR3 nucleotides are TGCGCCAGCAGCTGGGGACAGGGGGCATACGAGCAGTACTTC. This chain joins TRBV5-1 and TRBJ2-7, with 12 nucleotides matching TRBD1. Germline V gives CDR1 SGHRS, CDR2 YFSETQ. Losses at the gene ends were 3 bases for V and 4 bases for J; bases not matched to a gene: 2. This CDR3 has 14 amino acids.

The chain has TRBV5-4 and TRBJ2-7, with 11 bases aligning to TRBD2. V lost 2 bases to trimming and J lost 1 base; unmatched junction nucleotides: 5. Germline loops: CDR1 SGHNT, CDR2 YYREEE (reference sequence). The CDR3 totals 16 residues. CDR3 sequence (DNA): TGTGCCAGCAGCTTCGGGACTAGCGGAAGGTCCTACGAGCAGTACTTC. Translation: CASSFGTSGRSYEQYF.

The chain joins TRBV5-6 to TRBJ1-2; TRBD1 might be the D (5 bases). Germline V lookup: CDR1 SGHDT, CDR2 YYEEEE. CDR3 size: 15 residues. V shed 0 bases and J shed 4 bases, with 13 bases lying between them. Written as DNA, the CDR3 is TGTGCCAGCAGCTTGGCGGTCGGGGACCTCTATGGCTACACCTTC. Translation gives CASSLAVGDLYGYTF.

The chain carries TRBV27 and TRBJ2-1; 7 nucleotides align to TRBD1. This CDR3 has 14 amino acids. The germline gives CDR1 MNHEY, CDR2 SMNVEV (reference sequence). The V gene end was trimmed by 7 bases and the J gene end by 8 bases; junction bases not matched to a gene: 11. The CDR3 DNA reads as TGTGCCAGCAAGGTAGAGGGGGCCGGCTATGAGCAGTTCTTC. It codes for CASKVEGAGYEQFF.

The gene calls are TRBV7-9 and TRBJ2-7; D gene unclear. V lost 5 bases to trimming and J lost 2 bases, with 4 bases between them. Germline values: CDR1 SEHNR, CDR2 FQNEAQ (reference sequence). CDR3 length: 11 residues. The CDR3 bases are TGTGCCAGCAGCCATGCCTACGAGCAGTACTTC. Its translation: CASSHAYEQYF. Using reference TRBV7-9 and TRBJ2-7 for the parts outside the CDR3, the full variable domain is DTGVSQNPRHKITKRGQNVTFRCDPISEHNRLYWYRQTLGQGPEFLTYFQNEAQLEKSRLLSDRFSAERPKGSFSTLEIQRTEQGDSAMYLCASSHAYEQYFGPGTRLTVT.

The rearrangement joins TRBV12-3 or TRBV12-4 to TRBJ1-4; D may be TRBD1 (5 bases). Trimming left V 6 bases short and J 4 bases short, with 12 bases between. This CDR3 comprises 14 residues. The CDR3 here is CASSKSGFNEKLFF. The CDR3 bases are TGTGCCAGCAGCAAGTCAGGGTTTAATGAAAAACTGTTTTTT.

The rearrangement uses TRBV20-1 and TRBJ2-7, with unresolved D. Per the germline V gene, CDR1 is DFQATT and CDR2 is SNEGSKA (reference sequence). The CDR3 sequence is 10 residues long. Trimming cost V 2 bases and J 4 bases, with 3 bases left between them. CDR3 coding DNA: TGCAGTGCTAGAACGTACGAGCAGTACTTC. It yields the protein CSARTYEQYF.

The chain couples TRBV6-2 or TRBV6-3 to TRBJ1-1; perhaps TRBD1 as D (5 bases). The CDR3 is 15 amino acids. V was shortened by 0 bases and J by 9 bases, with 17 bases between the two germline ends. Germline CDR1 reads MNHEY; CDR2 reads SVGEGT. The CDR3 here is CASSYSGEELVKAFF. The CDR3 nucleotides are TGTGCCAGCAGTTACTCGGGGGAAGAGCTTGTGAAAGCTTTCTTT.

This clonotype has ten or more counts. The chain joins TRBV6-6 to TRBJ2-5; D might be TRBD1 or TRBD2, each matching 5 bases. The CDR3 spans 14 residues. In germline, CDR1 is MNHNY, CDR2 SVGAGI (reference sequence). Deletions cut 4 bases from V and 2 bases from J, with 11 bases between. Written as DNA, the CDR3 is TGTGCCAGCAGTTGGCCGGGGCGACAAGAGACCCAGTACTTC. As protein: CASSWPGRQETQYF.

This clonotype has just a few counts. The chain employs TRBV20-1 and TRBJ1-1; D is undetermined. Per germline, CDR1 DFQATT and CDR2 SNEGSKA (reference sequence). The CDR3 runs 14 residues. The V end lost 5 bases, the J end lost 2 bases, and 15 bases lay between the germline ends. This CDR3 reads CSAPNPNINTEAFF. The CDR3 nucleotides are TGCAGTGCTCCGAACCCGAATATAAACACTGAAGCTTTCTTT.

This clonotype was found a few times. V usage is TRBV10-3 and J usage is TRBJ2-7; 7 bases are shared with TRBD1. The length of the CDR3 is 17 residues. CDR1 is ENHRY, CDR2 SYGVKD, per germline. After removal of 2 bases from V and 0 bases from J, the junction contained 10 bases not matched to a gene. For the CDR3, the DNA is TGTGCCATCAGTGAGGGCCTACTCCGGGACAGCTCCTACGAGCAGTACTTC. Protein product: CAISEGLLRDSSYEQYF.

This chain uses TRBV2 with TRBJ2-7; 7 nucleotides agree with TRBD1. V lost 3 bases, J lost 12 bases, and 14 bases stayed unmatched. Germline V gene sequence: CDR1 SNHLY, CDR2 FYNNEI. CDR3 length: 14 residues. The CDR3 sequence: CASSEVTGQTLRYF. CDR3 bases: TGTGCCAGCAGTGAGGTGACAGGGCAAACTCTAAGGTACTTC.

The rearrangement links TRBV11-2 to TRBJ2-7, with D perhaps TRBD1 (5 bases). Germline assignment: CDR1 SGHAT and CDR2 FQNNGV. Trimming left V 6 bases short and J 0 bases short, with 12 bases between. The CDR3 sequence is 14 residues long. The CDR3 loop reads CASRLYRSSYEQYF. As DNA, the CDR3 is TGTGCCAGCAGACTTTACAGGAGCTCCTACGAGCAGTACTTC.

The V call is TRBV7-9, the J call TRBJ1-6; D is unclear. Germline V gives CDR1 SEHNR, CDR2 FQNEAQ (reference sequence). The CDR3 is 15 residues long. Trimming shortened V by 1 base and J by 1 base, and 5 bases separated the two germline ends. CDR3 in amino acids: CASSLGGSYNSPLHF. The CDR3 DNA follows: TGTGCCAGCAGCTTAGGAGGGTCCTATAATTCACCCCTCCACTTT.

The V and J genes are TRBV6-2 or TRBV6-3 and TRBJ2-7; no firm D call. V was pared by 2 bases and J by 4 bases, with 15 bases between. The germline V gene has CDR1 MNHEY and CDR2 SVGEGT. The CDR3 totals 15 residues. As DNA, the CDR3 is TGTGCCAGCAGTTACGGGGTCATGACGGATTACGAGCAGTACTTC. This encodes CASSYGVMTDYEQYF.

V and J are TRBV5-4 and TRBJ2-7; D call uncertain. There are 14 residues in the CDR3. V lost 4 bases to trimming and J lost 3 bases, with 14 bases between them. Germline V CDR1 and CDR2: SGHNT, YYREEE (reference sequence). This CDR3 is CASSHSTNLYEQYF. The CDR3 DNA reads as TGTGCCAGCAGCCACTCGACCAACCTCTACGAGCAGTACTTC.

This clonotype was counted many times. CDR3 DNA sequence: TGCAGTGCTAGAGATCCTAGCGGGAGGCCCCACGAGCAGTACTTC. Amino acid sequence: CSARDPSGRPHEQYF. The chain has TRBV20-1 and TRBJ2-7; the match to TRBD2 covers 11 bases. This CDR3 has 15 residues. J lost 5 bases, V lost 0 bases, and 6 bases had no gene match. Germline CDR1 and CDR2: DFQATT and SNEGSKA (reference sequence).

V gene TRBV14 combines with J gene TRBJ2-2; no reliable D call. V was shortened by 0 bases and J by 2 bases, with 13 bases between the two germline ends. Germline V gene sequence: CDR1 SGHDN, CDR2 FVKESK. The CDR3 contains 17 residues. CDR3 bases: TGTGCCAGCAGCCAAGATTCACTTGCGCAAAACACCGGGGAGCTGTTTTTT. This translates into CASSQDSLAQNTGELFF.

This rearrangement joins TRBV5-1 to TRBJ2-5; either TRBD1 or TRBD2 may supply D (6 bases each). This CDR3 spans 17 amino acids. CDR1 is SGHRS, CDR2 YFSETQ, per germline. Trimming stripped 0 bases from V and 1 base from J, with 16 bases between. The CDR3 is CASSLDRPGAPQETQYF. The CDR3 DNA is TGCGCCAGCAGCTTGGATCGTCCGGGGGCCCCCCAAGAGACCCAGTACTTC.

The rearrangement joins TRBV4-3 to TRBJ2-6; D is unclear. V was trimmed by 4 bases and J by 0 bases, leaving 13 bases between them. The CDR3 spans 17 residues. The germline CDR1 and CDR2 sequences are LGHNA and YSLEER. CDR3 sequence reads: CASSLRTVLSGANVLTF. In DNA, the CDR3 is TGCGCCAGCAGCCTAAGGACGGTCCTCTCTGGGGCCAACGTCCTGACTTTC.